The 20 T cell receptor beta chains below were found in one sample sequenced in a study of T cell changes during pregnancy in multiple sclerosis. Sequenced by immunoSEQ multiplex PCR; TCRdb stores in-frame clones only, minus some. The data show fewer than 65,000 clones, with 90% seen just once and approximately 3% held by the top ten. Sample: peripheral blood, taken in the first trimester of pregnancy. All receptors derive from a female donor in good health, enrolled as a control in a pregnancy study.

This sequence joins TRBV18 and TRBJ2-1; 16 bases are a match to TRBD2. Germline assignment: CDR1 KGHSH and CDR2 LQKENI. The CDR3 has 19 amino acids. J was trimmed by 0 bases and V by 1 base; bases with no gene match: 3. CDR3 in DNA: TGTGCCAGCTCACCACGGGGACTAGCGGGAGGGCGCTCCTACAATGAGCAGTTCTTC. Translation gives CASSPRGLAGGRSYNEQFF.

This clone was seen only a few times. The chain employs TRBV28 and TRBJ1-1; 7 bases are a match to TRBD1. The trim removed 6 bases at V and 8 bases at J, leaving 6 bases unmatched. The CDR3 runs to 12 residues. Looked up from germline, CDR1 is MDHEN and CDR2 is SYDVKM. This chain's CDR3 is CASRWTGMEAFF. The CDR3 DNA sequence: TGTGCCAGCAGGTGGACAGGCATGGAAGCTTTCTTT.

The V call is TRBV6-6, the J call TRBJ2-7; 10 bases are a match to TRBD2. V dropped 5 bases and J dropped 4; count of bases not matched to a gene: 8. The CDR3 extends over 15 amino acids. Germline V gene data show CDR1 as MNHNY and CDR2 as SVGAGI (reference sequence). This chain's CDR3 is CASSPSSGGRYEQYF. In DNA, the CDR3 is TGTGCCAGCAGTCCCTCTAGCGGGGGTCGATACGAGCAGTACTTC.

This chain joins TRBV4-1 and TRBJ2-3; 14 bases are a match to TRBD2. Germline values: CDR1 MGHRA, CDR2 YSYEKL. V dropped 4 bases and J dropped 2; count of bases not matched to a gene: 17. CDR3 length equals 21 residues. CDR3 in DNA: TGCGCCAGCAGCCTTTCTCTTCGACTAGCGGGAGGGCCGGGGGACACAGATACGCAGTATTTT. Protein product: CASSLSLRLAGGPGDTDTQYF.

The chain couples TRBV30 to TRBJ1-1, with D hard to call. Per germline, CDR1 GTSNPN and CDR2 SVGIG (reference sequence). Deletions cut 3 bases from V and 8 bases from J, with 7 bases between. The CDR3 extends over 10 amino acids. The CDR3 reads CAWSPREAFF. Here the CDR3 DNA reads TGTGCCTGGAGCCCCCGGGAAGCTTTCTTT.

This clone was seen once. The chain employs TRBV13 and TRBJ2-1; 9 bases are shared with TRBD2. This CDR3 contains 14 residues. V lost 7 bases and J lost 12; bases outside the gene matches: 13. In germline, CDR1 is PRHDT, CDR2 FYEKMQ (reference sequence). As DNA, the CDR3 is TGTGCCAGCACCCGAAAGGGCGGGGGGGTTGTGCAGTTCTTC. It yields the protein CASTRKGGGVVQFF.

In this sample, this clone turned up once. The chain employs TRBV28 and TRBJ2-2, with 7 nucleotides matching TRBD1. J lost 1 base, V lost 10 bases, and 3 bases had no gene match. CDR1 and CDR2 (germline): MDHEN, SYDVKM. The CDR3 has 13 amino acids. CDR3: CANRGQNTGELFF. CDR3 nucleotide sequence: TGTGCCAACAGGGGCCAGAACACCGGGGAGCTGTTTTTT.

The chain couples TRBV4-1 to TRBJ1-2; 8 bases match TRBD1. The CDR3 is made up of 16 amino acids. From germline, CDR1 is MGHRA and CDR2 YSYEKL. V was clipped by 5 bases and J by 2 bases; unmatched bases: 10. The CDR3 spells CASSSPRDRQNYGYTF. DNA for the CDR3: TGCGCCAGCAGCTCACCCCGGGACAGGCAAAACTATGGCTACACCTTC.

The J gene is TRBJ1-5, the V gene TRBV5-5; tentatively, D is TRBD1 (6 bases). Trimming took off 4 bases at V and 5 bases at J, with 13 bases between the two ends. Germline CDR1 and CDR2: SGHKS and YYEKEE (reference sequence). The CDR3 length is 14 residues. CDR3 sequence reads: CASSRIGGDQPQHF. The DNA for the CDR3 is TGTGCCAGCAGCCGGATAGGGGGGGATCAGCCCCAGCATTTT. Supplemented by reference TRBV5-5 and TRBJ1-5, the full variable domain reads DAGVTQSPTHLIKTRGQQVTLRCSPISGHKSVSWYQQVLGQGPQFIFQYYEKEERGRGNFPDRFSARQFPNYSSELNVNALLLGDSALYLCASSRIGGDQPQHFGDGTRLSIL.

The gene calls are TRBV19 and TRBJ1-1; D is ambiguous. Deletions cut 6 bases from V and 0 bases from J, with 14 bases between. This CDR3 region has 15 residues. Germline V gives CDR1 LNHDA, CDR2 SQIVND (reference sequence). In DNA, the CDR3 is TGTGCCAGTAGCCTCGAGAAGACTATGAACACTGAAGCTTTCTTT. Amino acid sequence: CASSLEKTMNTEAFF.

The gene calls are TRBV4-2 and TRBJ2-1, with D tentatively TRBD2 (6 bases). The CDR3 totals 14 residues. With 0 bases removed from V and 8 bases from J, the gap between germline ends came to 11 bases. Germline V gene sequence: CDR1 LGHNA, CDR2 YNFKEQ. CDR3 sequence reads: CASSQEGREDEQFF. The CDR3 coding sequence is TGTGCCAGCAGCCAAGAAGGCAGGGAGGATGAGCAGTTCTTC.

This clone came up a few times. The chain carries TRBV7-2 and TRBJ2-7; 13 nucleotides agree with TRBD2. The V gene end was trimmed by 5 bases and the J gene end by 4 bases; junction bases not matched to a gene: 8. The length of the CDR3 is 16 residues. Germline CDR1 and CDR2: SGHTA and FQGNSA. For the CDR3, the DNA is TGTGCCAGCAGCCCACAGACTAGCGGGGGGATATACGAGCAGTACTTC. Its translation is CASSPQTSGGIYEQYF. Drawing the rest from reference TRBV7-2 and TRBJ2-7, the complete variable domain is GAGVSQSPSNKVTEKGKDVELRCDPISGHTALYWYRQSLGQGLEFLIYFQGNSAPDKSGLPSDRFSAERTGGSVSTLTIQRTQQEDSAVYLCASSPQTSGGIYEQYFGPGTRLTVT.

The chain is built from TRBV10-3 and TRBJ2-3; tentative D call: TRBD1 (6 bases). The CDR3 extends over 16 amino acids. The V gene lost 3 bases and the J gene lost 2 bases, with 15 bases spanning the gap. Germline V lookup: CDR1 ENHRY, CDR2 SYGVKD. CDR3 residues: CAISDWGQSDTDTQYF. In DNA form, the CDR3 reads TGTGCCATCAGTGATTGGGGGCAGAGCGACACAGATACGCAGTATTTT.

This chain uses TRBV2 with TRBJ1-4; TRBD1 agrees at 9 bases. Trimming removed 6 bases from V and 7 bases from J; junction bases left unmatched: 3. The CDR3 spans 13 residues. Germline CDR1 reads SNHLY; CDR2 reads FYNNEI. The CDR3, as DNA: TGTGCCAGCAGGGTGACAGGGGGTGAAAAACTGTTTTTT. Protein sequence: CASRVTGGEKLFF.

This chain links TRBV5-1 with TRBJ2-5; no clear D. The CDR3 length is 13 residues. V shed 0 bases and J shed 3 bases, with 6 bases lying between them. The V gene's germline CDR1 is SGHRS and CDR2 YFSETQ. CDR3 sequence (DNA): TGCGCCAGCAGCTTGGACGCAGAAGAGACCCAGTACTTC. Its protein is CASSLDAEETQYF.

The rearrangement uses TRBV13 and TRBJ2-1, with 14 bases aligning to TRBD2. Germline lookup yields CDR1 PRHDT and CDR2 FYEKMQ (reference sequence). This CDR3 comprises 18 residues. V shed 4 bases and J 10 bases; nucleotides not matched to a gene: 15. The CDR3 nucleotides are TGTGCCAGCAGCTCGGCTTCGGGACTAGCGGGAGTCTGGGGGGAGCAGTTCTTC. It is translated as CASSSASGLAGVWGEQFF.

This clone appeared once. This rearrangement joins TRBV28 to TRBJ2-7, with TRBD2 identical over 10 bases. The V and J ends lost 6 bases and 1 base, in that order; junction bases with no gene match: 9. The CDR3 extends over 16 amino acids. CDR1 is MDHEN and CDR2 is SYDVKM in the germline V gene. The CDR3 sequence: CASSPETSGSSYEQYF. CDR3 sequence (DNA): TGTGCCAGCAGCCCAGAGACTAGCGGGTCTTCCTACGAGCAGTACTTC.

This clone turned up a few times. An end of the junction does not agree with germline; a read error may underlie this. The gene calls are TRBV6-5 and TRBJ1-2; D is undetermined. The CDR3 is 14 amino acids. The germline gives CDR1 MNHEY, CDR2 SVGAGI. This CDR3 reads CASSYSSGNSGYTF. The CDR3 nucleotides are TGTGCCAGCAGTTACTCCAGCGGGAACTCTGGCTACACCTTC.

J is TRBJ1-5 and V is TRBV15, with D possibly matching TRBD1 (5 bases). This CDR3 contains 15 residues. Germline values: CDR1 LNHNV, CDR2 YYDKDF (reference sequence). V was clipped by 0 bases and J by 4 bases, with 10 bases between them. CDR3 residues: CATSRDGRGNQPQHF. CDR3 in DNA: TGTGCCACCAGCAGAGATGGGAGGGGAAATCAGCCCCAGCATTTT.

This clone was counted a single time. DNA for the CDR3: TGCGCCAGCAGCCGGGGAGGTGGGTCGAACACTGAAGCTTTCTTT. It specifies CASSRGGGSNTEAFF. The chain joins TRBV5-1 to TRBJ1-1, with no clear D. The CDR3 is 15 amino acids. V shed 4 bases and J shed 1 base, with 14 bases lying between them. In germline, CDR1 is SGHRS, CDR2 YFSETQ. The complete variable domain, with remaining parts taken from reference TRBV5-1 and TRBJ1-1, reads KAGVTQTPRYLIKTRGQQVTLSCSPISGHRSVSWYQQTPGQGLQFLFEYFSETQRNKGNFPGRFSGRQFSNSRSEMNVSTLELGDSALYLCASSRGGGSNTEAFFGQGTRLTVV.